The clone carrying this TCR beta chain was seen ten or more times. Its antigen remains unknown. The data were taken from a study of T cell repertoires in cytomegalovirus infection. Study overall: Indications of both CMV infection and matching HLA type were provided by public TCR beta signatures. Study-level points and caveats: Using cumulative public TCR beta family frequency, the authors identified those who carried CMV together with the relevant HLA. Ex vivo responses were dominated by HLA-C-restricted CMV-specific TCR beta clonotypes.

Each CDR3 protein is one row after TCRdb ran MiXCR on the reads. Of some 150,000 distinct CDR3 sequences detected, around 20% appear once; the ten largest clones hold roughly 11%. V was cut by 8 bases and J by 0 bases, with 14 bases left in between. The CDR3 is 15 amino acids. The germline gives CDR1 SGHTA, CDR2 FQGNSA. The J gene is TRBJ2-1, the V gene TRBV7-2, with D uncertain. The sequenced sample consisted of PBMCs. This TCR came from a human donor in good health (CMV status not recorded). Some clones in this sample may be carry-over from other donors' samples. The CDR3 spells CASLGPPSSYNEQFF. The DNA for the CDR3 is TGTGCCAGCTTAGGGCCGCCGAGCTCCTACAATGAGCAGTTCTTC. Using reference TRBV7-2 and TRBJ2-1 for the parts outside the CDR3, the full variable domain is GAGVSQSPSNKVTEKGKDVELRCDPISGHTALYWYRQSLGQGLEFLIYFQGNSAPDKSGLPSDRFSAERTGGSVSTLTIQRTQQEDSAVYLCASLGPPSSYNEQFFGPGTRLTVL.